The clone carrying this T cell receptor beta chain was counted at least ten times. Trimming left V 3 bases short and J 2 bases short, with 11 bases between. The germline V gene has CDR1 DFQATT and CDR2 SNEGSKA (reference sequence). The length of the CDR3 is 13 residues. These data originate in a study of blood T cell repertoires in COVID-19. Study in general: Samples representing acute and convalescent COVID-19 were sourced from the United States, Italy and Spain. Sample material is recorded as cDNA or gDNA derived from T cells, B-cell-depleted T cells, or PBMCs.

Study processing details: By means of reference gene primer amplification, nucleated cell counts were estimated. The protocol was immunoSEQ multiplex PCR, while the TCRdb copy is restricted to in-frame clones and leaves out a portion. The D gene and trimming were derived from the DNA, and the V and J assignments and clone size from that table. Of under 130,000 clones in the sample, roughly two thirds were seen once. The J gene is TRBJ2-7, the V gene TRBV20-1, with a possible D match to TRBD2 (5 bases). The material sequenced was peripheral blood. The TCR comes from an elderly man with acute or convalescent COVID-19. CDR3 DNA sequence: TGCAGTGCTAGTAGCGACGCAACCTACGAGCAGTACTTC. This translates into CSASSDATYEQYF.